Listed below are T cell receptor beta chains from one sample, sequenced in a study of human T cells and chemical hapten exposure. MiXCR, run by TCRdb on the RACE reads, gives a single entry per CDR3 protein. The sample shows 85,000 to 130,000 distinct CDR3 sequences, 12% of them seen only once. The sample was whole blood, taken in connection with sensitization to the hapten diphenylcyclopropenone (DPC). The receptors here all came from a woman aged 45-59 years with alopecia areata. Some clones in this sample may be carry-over from other donors' samples. CDR3s include the opening cysteine and the closing phenylalanine or tryptophan. Each record gives: V gene, clone size, D gene, J gene, CDR3 DNA, CDR3 protein. A D gene is named only where the DNA matches it firmly. Expanded clones get a size class; other rows say once, few or many, or leave the size out.

TRBV19	-	TRBD1	TRBJ1-5	TGTGCCAGTAGTCCTAGGGGACAGAGAAGACCATATAGCAATCAGCCCCAGCATTTT	CASSPRGQRRPYSNQPQHF
TRBV28	many	-	TRBJ1-1	TGTGCCAGCAGTTTCCCGCAGGGAAACACTGAAGCTTTCTTT	CASSFPQGNTEAFF
TRBV18	few	TRBD2	TRBJ2-7	TGTGCCAGCTCACTAACGACTAGCGATCACGAGCAGTACTTC	CASSLTTSDHEQYF
TRBV19	few	TRBD1	TRBJ1-5	TGTGCCAGTAGACCTCCGGGACAGGGGAGCCGTGGCAATCAGCCCCAGCATTTT	CASRPPGQGSRGNQPQHF
TRBV5-1	many	-	TRBJ1-2	TGCGCCAGCAGCTTTGAAGGATTTCCCCGGGGAGGCTACACCTTC	CASSFEGFPRGGYTF
TRBV29-1	many	TRBD1	TRBJ2-7	TGCAGCGTTGAAGATGCAGGGGGAATATTCTACGAGCAGTACTTC	CSVEDAGGIFYEQYF
TRBV15	-	-	TRBJ2-7	TGTGCCACCAGCAGAGATCTCAGTCGCGAGCAGTACTTC	CATSRDLSREQYF
TRBV7-9	few	-	TRBJ1-3	TGTGCCAGCAGGCAAACCAGAGTCTCTGGAAACACCATATATTTT	CASRQTRVSGNTIYF
TRBV12-3/TRBV12-4	-	-	TRBJ2-2	TGTGCCAGCAGACTTCAGGACGCGAACACCGGGGAGCTGTTTTTT	CASRLQDANTGELFF
TRBV24-1	few	-	TRBJ2-6	TGTGCCACCAGTGACTCGGGGCCTTTCTCTTCTGGGGCCAACGTCCTGACTTTC	CATSDSGPFSSGANVLTF
TRBV28	many	-	TRBJ2-7	TGTGCCAGCAGTGAGACCGGACGGAGCTCCTACGAGCAGTACTTC	CASSETGRSSYEQYF
TRBV4-2	-	-	TRBJ1-4	TGTGCCAGCAGCCAGAGTTTCTCAGGGGCTAATGAAAAACTGTTTTTT	CASSQSFSGANEKLFF
TRBV28	-	-	TRBJ2-5	TGTGCCAGCGGGGGCCCGGCCCAGTACTTC	CASGGPAQYF
TRBV16	few	-	TRBJ1-1	TGTGCCAGCAGCCAAGGAGGCCCTGAAGCTTTCTTT	CASSQGGPEAFF
TRBV27	-	TRBD1	TRBJ2-7	TGTGCCAGCAGTTCGAACCACCCGGGACAGATTGAGTACTTC	CASSSNHPGQIEYF
TRBV4-1	-	-	TRBJ2-1	TGCGCCAGCAGCCAAGTGGACATACTCTCCTACAATGAGCAGTTCTTC	CASSQVDILSYNEQFF
TRBV3-1	-	TRBD1	TRBJ2-1	TGTGCCAGCAGCCAGGGACAGGAAAATGAGCAGTTCTTC	CASSQGQENEQFF
TRBV12-5	few	-	TRBJ2-1	TGTGCTAGTGGCCGCGGGTCCCCCAATGAGCAGTTCTTC	CASGRGSPNEQFF
TRBV5-6	-	-	TRBJ1-2	TGTGCCAGCAGCTTACCAGGGAGACACTATGGCTACACCTTC	CASSLPGRHYGYTF
TRBV7-2	few	-	TRBJ2-4	TGTGCCAGCAGCTTAGGTACCACCGGTGGAAACATTCAGTACTTC	CASSLGTTGGNIQYF
TRBV5-1	-	TRBD2	TRBJ2-1	TGCGCCAGCAGCTTGGCTGGGGGACTAGCGAATGAGCAGTTCTTC	CASSLAGGLANEQFF
TRBV6-5	-	TRBD1	TRBJ1-5	TGTGCCAGCAGAGGGGACAGGGGTAGCAATCAGCCCCAGCATTTT	CASRGDRGSNQPQHF
TRBV14	-	-	TRBJ2-2	TGTGCCAGCAGCTACATATACACCGGGACCAAAGCCAGCAAGTCTGGGGAGCTGTTTTTT	CASSYIYTGTKASKSGELFF
TRBV7-6	few	-	TRBJ2-1	TGTGCCAGCAGCTTATACCCTGGCCCCAATGAGCAGTTCTTC	CASSLYPGPNEQFF
TRBV29-1	many	-	TRBJ2-4	TGCAGCGTTGGGGCCCGATCCACTCAGTACTTC	CSVGARSTQYF
TRBV5-1	-	TRBD2	TRBJ2-2	TGCGCCAGCAGCTTCGGAGCGGGAGACACCGGGGAGCTGTTTTTT	CASSFGAGDTGELFF
TRBV7-2	-	TRBD1	TRBJ1-2	TGTGCCAGCAGCCCAGGACAGGACTTCCTCTATGGCTACACCTTC	CASSPGQDFLYGYTF
TRBV7-2	-	-	TRBJ2-1	TGTGCCAGCAGCTCGGTAAGTGAGCAGTTCTTC	CASSSVSEQFF
TRBV10-3	-	-	TRBJ2-3	TGTGCCATCAGTGAGGTGGTCATAACTAGCACAGATACGCAGTATTTT	CAISEVVITSTDTQYF
TRBV27	many	TRBD1	TRBJ2-3	TGTGCCAGCAGCCGAAGGGGACAGGGGGCCCCAGATACGCAGTATTTT	CASSRRGQGAPDTQYF
TRBV7-8	few	TRBD1	TRBJ2-2	TGTGCCAGCAGCCCTCCCAGGACAGGAAGAAACACCGGGGAGCTGTTTTTT	CASSPPRTGRNTGELFF
TRBV7-6	few	-	TRBJ2-3	TGTGCCAGCAGCTTCCTTTTGCGGGGGCCCCGCGGAGATACGCAGTATTTT	CASSFLLRGPRGDTQYF
TRBV28	-	TRBD1	TRBJ2-3	TGTGCCAGCAGTGTTAGCCCGGGACAGAAGACGCAGTATTTT	CASSVSPGQKTQYF
TRBV7-6	-	TRBD1	TRBJ2-5	TGTGCCAGCAGCTTCCGTCCGGACCGGGACAGGGTTCGGGAGACCCAGTACTTC	CASSFRPDRDRVRETQYF
TRBV6-2/TRBV6-3	many	TRBD2	TRBJ2-3	TGTGCCAGCAGTTACTTCTCCGGGAGGACAGATACGCAGTATTTT	CASSYFSGRTDTQYF
TRBV12-3/TRBV12-4	-	-	TRBJ1-2	TGTGCCAGCGGCGACACAGGAGCTAACTATGGCTACACCTTC	CASGDTGANYGYTF
TRBV5-1	few	TRBD2	TRBJ2-5	TGCGCCAGCAGCCCAGATACTAGCGGGGAAGAGACCCAGTACTTC	CASSPDTSGEETQYF
TRBV20-1	-	-	TRBJ1-6	TGCAGTGATCGATCCCGGACAGTGATAGGGAGCTCCTATAATTCACCCCTCCACTTT	CSDRSRTVIGSSYNSPLHF
TRBV4-3	few	-	TRBJ2-7	TGCGCCAGCAGCCAAGATTTTGTAGACCAGGACGGGACACTAAAATACGAGCAGTACTTC	CASSQDFVDQDGTLKYEQYF
TRBV7-9	few	-	TRBJ1-4	TGTGCCAGCAGCCCCCACCGGACAACTAATGAAAAACTGTTTTTT	CASSPHRTTNEKLFF
TRBV27	few	-	TRBJ2-5	TGTGCCAGCAGTTTATCGAGCCAGCAGGGGACCCAGTACTTC	CASSLSSQQGTQYF
TRBV7-2	few	TRBD1	TRBJ1-1	TGTGCCAGCAGCTTAGGGGGACAGACGAACACTGAAGCTTTCTTT	CASSLGGQTNTEAFF
TRBV4-2	-	TRBD1	TRBJ1-5	TGTGCCAGCAGCCCTACCGGACAGGGTGGAATAGGCAATCAGCCCCAGCATTTT	CASSPTGQGGIGNQPQHF
TRBV7-7	-	-	TRBJ1-1	TGTGCTAGCAGCTTAGTGCGGGACACTGAAGCTTTCTTT	CASSLVRDTEAFF
TRBV7-6	-	-	TRBJ1-1	TGTGCCAGCAGCTTAACTTTAGGGACTGAAGCTTTCTTT	CASSLTLGTEAFF
TRBV12-3/TRBV12-4	-	-	TRBJ1-2	TGTGCCAGCAGTTTGATTATCGGGTCCTCGGACTATGGCTACACCTTC	CASSLIIGSSDYGYTF
TRBV11-2	-	-	TRBJ2-3	TGTGCCAGCAGCTTAGGCAGGGCGACAGATACGCAGTATTTT	CASSLGRATDTQYF
TRBV3-1	-	-	TRBJ1-1	TGTGCCAGCAGCCGAGGACCGGATGAAGCTTTCTTT	CASSRGPDEAFF
TRBV6-1	many	-	TRBJ1-5	TGTGCCAGCAGTGAAGGAGGGATCAATCAGCCCCAGCATTTT	CASSEGGINQPQHF
TRBV7-6	few	-	TRBJ1-1	TGTGCCAGCAGCCCTCTTGGACTGAACACTGAAGCTTTCTTT	CASSPLGLNTEAFF
TRBV10-3	-	-	TRBJ2-7	TGTGCCATCAGTGAGTCAAGTTCCTACGAGCAGTACTTC	CAISESSSYEQYF